This T cell receptor (beta chain) is from a study of T cell responses to AZD1222 COVID-19 vaccine. The method was immunoSEQ multiplex PCR; TCRdb's version includes in-frame clones alone and lacks a portion of them. This sample yields 150,000 or so clones, of which 88% are seen a single time; around 3.2% belongs to the top ten. The germline gives CDR1 MNHEY, CDR2 SVGAGI. V was shortened by 0 bases and J by 1 base, with 9 bases between the two germline ends. The CDR3 is 15 residues long. General study findings and limits: Baseline seropositives among AZD1222 recipients totaled only 5 to 7. Among vaccine-associated CD4 TCRs, coverage spanned spike, with dominance at 160-218 and 743-854.

About this clone: Its specificity is not known.

The sequence was collected from an adult in good health. The rearrangement uses TRBV6-5 and TRBJ1-1; D might be TRBD1 (5 bases). The sequences come from peripheral blood, collected on day 0 of AZD1222 vaccination. The CDR3 loop is CASSYSIGGNTEAFF. CDR3 sequence (DNA): TGTGCCAGCAGTTACTCCATTGGGGGGAACACTGAAGCTTTCTTT.